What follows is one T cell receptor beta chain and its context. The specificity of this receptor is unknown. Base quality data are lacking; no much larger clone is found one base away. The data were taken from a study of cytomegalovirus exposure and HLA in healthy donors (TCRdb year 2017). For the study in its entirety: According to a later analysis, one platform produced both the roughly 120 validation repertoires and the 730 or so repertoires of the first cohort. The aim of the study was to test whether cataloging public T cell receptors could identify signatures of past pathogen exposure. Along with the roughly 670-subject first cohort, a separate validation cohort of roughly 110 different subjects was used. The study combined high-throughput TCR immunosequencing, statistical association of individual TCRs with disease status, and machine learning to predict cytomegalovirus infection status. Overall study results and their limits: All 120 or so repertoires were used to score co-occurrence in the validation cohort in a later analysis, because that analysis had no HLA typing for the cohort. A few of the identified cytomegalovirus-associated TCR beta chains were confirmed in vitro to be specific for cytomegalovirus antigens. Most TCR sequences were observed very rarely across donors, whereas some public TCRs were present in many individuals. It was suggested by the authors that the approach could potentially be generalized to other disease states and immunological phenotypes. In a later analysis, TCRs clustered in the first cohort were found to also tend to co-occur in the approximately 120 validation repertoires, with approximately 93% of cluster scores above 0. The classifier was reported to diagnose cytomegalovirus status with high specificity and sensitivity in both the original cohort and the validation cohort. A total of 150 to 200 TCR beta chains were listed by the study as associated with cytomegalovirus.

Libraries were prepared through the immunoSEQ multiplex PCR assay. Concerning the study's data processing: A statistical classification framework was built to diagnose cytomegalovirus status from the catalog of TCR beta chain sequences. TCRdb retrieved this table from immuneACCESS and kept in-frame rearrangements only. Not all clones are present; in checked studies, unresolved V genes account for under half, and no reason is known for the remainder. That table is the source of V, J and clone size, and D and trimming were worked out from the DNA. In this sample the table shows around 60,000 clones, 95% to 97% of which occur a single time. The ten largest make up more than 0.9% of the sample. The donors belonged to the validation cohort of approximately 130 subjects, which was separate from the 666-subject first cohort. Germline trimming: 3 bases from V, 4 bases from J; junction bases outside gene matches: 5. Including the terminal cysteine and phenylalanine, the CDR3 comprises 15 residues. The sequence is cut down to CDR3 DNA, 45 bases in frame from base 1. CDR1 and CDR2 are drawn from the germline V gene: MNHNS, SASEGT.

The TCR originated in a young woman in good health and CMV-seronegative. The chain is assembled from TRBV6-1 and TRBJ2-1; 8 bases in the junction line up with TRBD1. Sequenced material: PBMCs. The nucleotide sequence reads TGTGCCAGCAGTGAGCAGGGGGCGCGGTACAATGAGCAGTTCTTC. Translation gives CASSEQGARYNEQFF.